This T cell receptor (beta chain) was recovered during a study of blood T cell repertoires in COVID-19. At the level of the study: The United States, Italy and Spain supplied acute and convalescent COVID-19 samples.

From germline, CDR1 is SGHTA and CDR2 FQGTGA. V lost 5 bases, J lost 4 bases, and 21 bases lay in between. The CDR3 length is 17 residues. In the original workflow: By means of reference gene primer amplification, nucleated cell counts were estimated. Profiled with immunoSEQ multiplex PCR; TCRdb holds only in-frame clones, not every one. V and J calls and clone size are as listed in that table; D and trimming were resolved from the DNA. The data hold some 74,000 clones, with around 78% observed a single time. The gene calls are TRBV7-3 and TRBJ2-1; D unclear. The sequenced sample was peripheral blood. The sequence came from a woman older than 75 with acute or convalescent COVID-19. CDR3 sequence (DNA): TGTGCCAGCAGCCCCCTCAACCCGCCGGTTGGTTACAATGAGCAGTTCTTC. Amino acids: CASSPLNPPVGYNEQFF.